This T cell receptor (beta chain) emerged from a study of Graves' ophthalmopathy and Graves' hyperthyroidism. Study observations and caveats: Distinction of ophthalmopathy from stable hyperthyroidism by a 13-signature model reached roughly 88% sensitivity and approximately 80% specificity.

This clonotype was recorded many times. The antigen is unknown. Germline V gene data show CDR1 as SGHAT and CDR2 as FQNNGV. The CDR3 has 15 amino acids. With 7 bases removed from V and 0 bases from J, the gap between germline ends came to 16 bases. Ophthalmopathy in the donors was of moderate-to-severe activity, with CAS ≥3, NOSPECS ≥4 and duration under 3 months. Enrollment excluded any patients with other autoimmune diseases, uncontrolled infections, pregnancy or lactation. CDR3 regions of TCR beta were amplified from RNA transcripts. The first-round RT-PCR employed HTBI primers together with the Qiagen OneStep RT-PCR kit. A multiplex PCR was then performed as the second round. From the multiplex PCR reads, TCRdb called clonotypes with MiXCR, one entry per CDR3 protein. The sample has some 390,000 distinct CDR3 sequences, 15% to 20% seen once.

Sequencing was done on a sample of peripheral blood. The sequence was obtained from a woman aged 18 to 35 with Graves' ophthalmopathy. The chain joins TRBV11-2 to TRBJ2-7; no clear D. The CDR3 loop reads CASTEGHGRSYEQYF. The CDR3 DNA reads TGTGCCAGCACCGAAGGGCACGGCCGCTCCTACGAGCAGTACTTC.